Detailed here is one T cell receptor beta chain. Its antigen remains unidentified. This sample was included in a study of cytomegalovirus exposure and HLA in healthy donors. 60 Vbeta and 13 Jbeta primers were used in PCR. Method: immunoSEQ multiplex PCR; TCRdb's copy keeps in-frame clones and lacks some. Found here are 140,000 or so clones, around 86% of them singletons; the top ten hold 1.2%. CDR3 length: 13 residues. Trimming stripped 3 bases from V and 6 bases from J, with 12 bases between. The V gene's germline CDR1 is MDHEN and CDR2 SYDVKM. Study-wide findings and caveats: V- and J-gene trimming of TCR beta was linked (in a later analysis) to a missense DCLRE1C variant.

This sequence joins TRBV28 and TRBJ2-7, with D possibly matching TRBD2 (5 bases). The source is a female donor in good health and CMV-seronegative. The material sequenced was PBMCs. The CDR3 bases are TGTGCCAGCAGTTTCCGTCACGGGATCGAGCAGTACTTC. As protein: CASSFRHGIEQYF.